The clone carrying this T cell receptor beta chain has at least ten counts. The antigen is unknown. Breast cancer patients provided tissue from their axillary draining lymph nodes. CDR3 length equals 17 residues. The germline CDR1 and CDR2 sequences are SGHAT and FQNNGV. V trimming: 5 bases; J trimming: 0 bases; junction bases outside the gene matches: 10. The data derive from a study of breast tumors, draining lymph nodes, adjacent tissues. General study findings and limits: Tumors had less TCR diversity than lymph nodes, more than nontumor tissue. That most tumor T cells come from lymph nodes remained unproven. Data fit most tumor T cells coming from lymph node, expanding in tumor. Luminal-like breast cancer showed significantly higher tumor–nontumor repertoire similarity than basal-like.

In TCRdb, the multiplex PCR reads were re-called with MiXCR into one record per CDR3 protein. Here the sample spans around 130,000 distinct CDR3 sequences, roughly 20% being singletons. Source material: axillary lymph node tissue. This chain uses TRBV11-2 with TRBJ1-3, with 7 nucleotides matching TRBD1. The clonotype comes from a female donor with breast cancer. Some clones in this sample may be carry-over from other donors' samples. DNA for the CDR3: TGTGCCAGCAGCCTGTGGACAGGCCGCTCCTCTGGAAACACCATATATTTT. Protein product: CASSLWTGRSSGNTIYF.